These 31 T cell receptor beta chains originate from one sample sequenced in a study of cytomegalovirus exposure and HLA in healthy donors. The PCR ran on 60 Vbeta and 13 Jbeta primers. TCRdb keeps only in-frame clones here, not all; method: immunoSEQ multiplex PCR. Of about 200,000 clones listed, more than 75% are singletons. The sequencing sample was made of PBMCs. The receptors originated from a woman between 40 and 55 years old in good health and CMV-seronegative.

The chain couples TRBV6-1 to TRBJ1-5; D is ambiguous. Per the germline V gene, CDR1 is MNHNS and CDR2 is SASEGT. V was shortened by 6 bases and J by 5 bases, with 5 bases between the two germline ends. This CDR3 comprises 11 residues. The chain's CDR3 is CASSDYQPQHF. CDR3 nucleotides: TGTGCCAGCAGCGACTATCAGCCCCAGCATTTT.

This clone has a single count. The gene calls are TRBV5-4 and TRBJ2-1, with D maybe TRBD2 (6 bases). This CDR3 contains 16 residues. The germline CDR1 and CDR2 sequences are SGHNT and YYREEE (reference sequence). The V gene lost 4 bases and the J gene lost 9 bases, with 23 bases spanning the gap. CDR3 nucleotides: TGTGCCAGCAGCCCCGCAGTTGGGACTCTTGAGGGTGAGCAGTTCTTC. Translation gives CASSPAVGTLEGEQFF.

This rearrangement joins TRBV20-1 to TRBJ2-7; D ambiguous. The CDR3 has 10 residues. The germline CDR1 and CDR2 sequences are DFQATT and SNEGSKA (reference sequence). V lost 5 bases to trimming and J lost 2 bases, with 4 bases between them. The CDR3 nucleotides read TGCAGTGCTCCCGCCTACGAGCAGTACTTC. Protein sequence: CSAPAYEQYF.

This chain connects TRBV9 to TRBJ2-3; 8 nucleotides agree with TRBD1. From germline, CDR1 is SGDLS and CDR2 YYNGEE. This CDR3 region has 16 residues. The junction had 7 bases not matched to a gene; V was cut back by 3 bases and J by 1 base. Here the CDR3 DNA reads TGTGCCAGCAGCGCGACAGGGGTCTTGGGCACAGATACGCAGTATTTT. Amino acids: CASSATGVLGTDTQYF.

There are a few counts of this clone. The V gene is TRBV20-1, the J gene TRBJ1-1; D is uncertain. Germline assignment: CDR1 DFQATT and CDR2 SNEGSKA (reference sequence). V dropped 5 bases and J dropped 10 bases, with 14 bases sitting between them. The CDR3 has 11 residues. CDR3 sequence (DNA): TGCAGTGCTGTTGAGCGATACGGAGCTTTCTTT. Protein: CSAVERYGAFF.

V and J are TRBV7-3 and TRBJ1-2; D call uncertain. Germline CDR1 is SGHTA and CDR2 is FQGTGA. The CDR3 is made up of 13 amino acids. V was pared by 5 bases and J by 7 bases, with 14 bases between. DNA for the CDR3: TGTGCCAGCAGCCTAGATACCGTCGCTGGCTACACCTTC. This gives the protein CASSLDTVAGYTF.

The chain has TRBV27 and TRBJ2-1; tentatively, D is TRBD2 (8 bases). CDR3 length: 17 amino acids. With 5 bases removed from V and 7 bases from J, the gap between germline ends came to 24 bases. Germline V gene sequence: CDR1 MNHEY, CDR2 SMNVEV (reference sequence). Written as DNA, the CDR3 is TGTGCCAGCAGTCCAGGGGGTGGTAGTCGCGGGAGGAATGAGCAGTTCTTC. This gives the protein CASSPGGGSRGRNEQFF.

The J gene is TRBJ1-5, the V gene TRBV5-8; no definite D call. V lost 2 bases, J lost 6 bases, and 3 bases lay in between. CDR3 length: 11 residues. Germline CDR1 reads SGHTS; CDR2 reads YDEGEE. The CDR3 coding sequence is TGTGCCAGCAGCTTCCTTCAGCCCCAGCATTTT. Translated: CASSFLQPQHF.

This clone was observed once. V gene TRBV30 combines with J gene TRBJ2-5; 10 nucleotides match TRBD1. The closer fit of TRBJ2-7 to the DNA end suggests the J call may be wrong. CDR1 is GTSNPN, CDR2 SVGIG, per germline (reference sequence). The CDR3 runs 15 residues. CDR3 residues: CAWSLPGTGVDEQYF. CDR3 in DNA: TGTGCCTGGAGTTTACCCGGGACAGGGGTCGACGAGCAGTACTTC.

The chain employs TRBV2 and TRBJ1-1; D might be TRBD1 (5 bases). V shed 6 bases and J shed 0 bases, with 14 bases lying between them. There are 15 residues in the CDR3. Germline V gene sequence: CDR1 SNHLY, CDR2 FYNNEI. For the CDR3, the DNA is TGTGCCAGCAGGAAAGACAGCCCCATGAACACTGAAGCTTTCTTT. Translating gives CASRKDSPMNTEAFF.

The J gene is TRBJ1-1, the V gene TRBV5-1; perhaps TRBD1 as D (6 bases). CDR1 and CDR2 (germline): SGHRS, YFSETQ. This CDR3 is built from 15 residues. The germline V and J ends were trimmed by 1 base and 1 base, with 11 bases remaining between them. The CDR3: CASSLTTDRNTEAFF. In DNA form, the CDR3 reads TGCGCCAGCAGCTTGACAACGGACAGGAACACTGAAGCTTTCTTT. The variable domain in full, with the rest retrieved from reference TRBV5-1 and TRBJ1-1, is KAGVTQTPRYLIKTRGQQVTLSCSPISGHRSVSWYQQTPGQGLQFLFEYFSETQRNKGNFPGRFSGRQFSNSRSEMNVSTLELGDSALYLCASSLTTDRNTEAFFGQGTRLTVV.

The chain is built from TRBV15 and TRBJ1-5, with D possibly matching TRBD1 (6 bases). The CDR3 consists of 17 residues. Between the trimmed V and J ends, which lost 0 bases and 1 base, there was a span of 13 bases. The germline V gene encodes CDR1 LNHNV and CDR2 YYDKDF (reference sequence). The CDR3 region has the DNA TGTGCCACCAGCAGAGATTTGGGACAACTGAGCAATCAGCCCCAGCATTTT. It is translated as CATSRDLGQLSNQPQHF.

The chain combines TRBV2 with TRBJ2-7; a possible D gene is TRBD1 (6 bases). The length of the CDR3 is 12 residues. Germline-derived CDR1 and CDR2 are SNHLY and FYNNEI. V was cut by 7 bases and J by 1 base, with 8 bases left in between. CDR3 residues: CASTGQSYEQYF. Here the CDR3 DNA reads TGTGCCAGCACAGGACAGTCCTACGAGCAGTACTTC.

The rearrangement joins TRBV2 to TRBJ2-2, with TRBD1 identical over 11 bases. V shed 6 bases, J shed 7 bases, and the junction held 4 bases outside the gene matches. The CDR3 covers 14 residues. The V gene's germline CDR1 is SNHLY and CDR2 FYNNEI. Here the CDR3 reads CASRPGQGVGELFF. The CDR3 DNA sequence: TGTGCCAGCAGGCCGGGACAGGGGGTCGGGGAGCTGTTTTTT.

This chain links TRBV18 with TRBJ1-5; 7 bases align to TRBD1. CDR1 is KGHSH, CDR2 LQKENI, per germline. Trimming took 3 bases from V and 5 from J; bases not matched to a gene: 7. The CDR3 has 15 amino acids. The CDR3 DNA is TGTGCCAGCTCACCTCCGGGACAGACATATCAGCCCCAGCATTTT. Translation gives CASSPPGQTYQPQHF.

With regard to this clone: One end of the junction varies from germline; a read error may be responsible. The chain uses TRBV5-4 and TRBJ2-1; weak D call: TRBD2 (6 bases). The CDR3 runs to 12 residues. Germline CDR1 SGHNT, CDR2 YYREEE (reference sequence). The CDR3 region is CASSLDYYEQFF. The CDR3 DNA follows: TGTGCCAGCAGCCTGGACTACTATGAGCAGTTCTTC.

The rearrangement uses TRBV27 and TRBJ2-7; the match to TRBD1 covers 8 bases. Germline V CDR1 and CDR2: MNHEY, SMNVEV (reference sequence). The J segment lost 5 bases and the V segment lost 6 bases, leaving 6 bases of the junction unmatched. The CDR3 runs to 13 residues. CDR3 protein: CASSLWDRNEQYF. CDR3 nucleotides: TGTGCCAGCAGCCTTTGGGACAGGAACGAGCAGTACTTC.

J is TRBJ1-1 and V is TRBV6-4; tentatively, D is TRBD1 (6 bases). V was trimmed by 6 bases and J by 5 bases, leaving 13 bases between them. The CDR3 is 13 residues long. Germline V lookup: CDR1 MRHNA, CDR2 SNTAGT. Here the CDR3 reads CASRLQQGTEAFF. CDR3 DNA: TGTGCCAGCAGACTTCAACAGGGTACTGAAGCTTTCTTT.

The chain couples TRBV18 to TRBJ1-2, with D unclear. This CDR3 contains 14 residues. Trimming removed 6 bases at V and 0 bases at J, with 11 bases between. Germline V gene data show CDR1 as KGHSH and CDR2 as LQKENI. This chain's CDR3 is CASSNQEANYGYTF. The CDR3 DNA is TGTGCCAGCTCTAACCAGGAAGCTAACTATGGCTACACCTTC.

The chain combines TRBV2 with TRBJ2-5; 9 bases align to TRBD2. The CDR3 sequence is 15 residues long. CDR1 SNHLY and CDR2 FYNNEI come from the germline V gene. The V gene end was trimmed by 8 bases and the J gene end by 2 bases; junction bases not matched to a gene: 9. This chain's CDR3 is CASRYGGRAQETQYF. The CDR3 DNA follows: TGTGCCAGCCGCTATGGCGGGAGGGCGCAAGAGACCCAGTACTTC.

This clone has only one observation. The chain joins TRBV11-2 to TRBJ2-7; 7 positions match TRBD2. CDR1 is SGHAT, CDR2 FQNNGV, per germline. The CDR3 loop spans 14 amino acids. Losses at the gene ends were 3 bases for V and 3 bases for J; bases not matched to a gene: 5. CDR3 in amino acids: CASSLLAANYEQYF. The DNA for the CDR3 is TGTGCCAGCAGCTTGCTAGCGGCAAACTACGAGCAGTACTTC. The complete variable domain, with remaining parts taken from reference TRBV11-2 and TRBJ2-7, reads EAGVAQSPRYKIIEKRQSVAFWCNPISGHATLYWYQQILGQGPKLLIQFQNNGVVDDSQLPKDRFSAERLKGVDSTLKIQPAKLEDSAVYLCASSLLAANYEQYFGPGTRLTVT.

This chain joins TRBV5-1 and TRBJ1-2; 8 bases are shared with TRBD1. Germline loops: CDR1 SGHRS, CDR2 YFSETQ. V shed 3 bases and J 5 bases; nucleotides not matched to a gene: 3. This CDR3 has 13 residues. In DNA, the CDR3 is TGCGCCAGCAGCTCCGGACAGGGTTATGGCTACACCTTC. It codes for CASSSGQGYGYTF. The entire variable domain, with the rest obtained from reference TRBV5-1 and TRBJ1-2, is as follows: KAGVTQTPRYLIKTRGQQVTLSCSPISGHRSVSWYQQTPGQGLQFLFEYFSETQRNKGNFPGRFSGRQFSNSRSEMNVSTLELGDSALYLCASSSGQGYGYTFGSGTRLTVV.

This sequence joins TRBV7-9 and TRBJ1-2, with TRBD1 matching over 9 bases. CDR1 is SEHNR and CDR2 is FQNEAQ in the germline V gene (reference sequence). The CDR3 is 14 residues long. The junction had 4 bases not matched to a gene; V was cut back by 4 bases and J by 4 bases. The CDR3 protein is CASSSTGGFYGYTF. The CDR3 DNA sequence: TGTGCCAGCAGCTCTACAGGGGGCTTCTATGGCTACACCTTC.

The rearrangement uses TRBV6-1 and TRBJ1-6; D may be TRBD1 (5 bases). This CDR3 has 15 amino acids. V was trimmed by 8 bases and J by 7 bases, leaving 18 bases between them. Germline CDR1 and CDR2: MNHNS and SASEGT. CDR3 sequence reads: CASGGVKDGNSPLHF. CDR3 nucleotides: TGTGCCAGCGGGGGGGTAAAGGACGGAAATTCACCCCTCCACTTT.

The chain carries TRBV11-2 and TRBJ1-4; 8 bases match TRBD1. V trimming: 4 bases; J trimming: 7 bases; junction bases outside the gene matches: 8. CDR1 and CDR2 (germline): SGHAT, FQNNGV. The CDR3 is made up of 15 amino acids. Written as DNA, the CDR3 is TGTGCCAGCAGCTACACGACAGGGGTTTTTGAAAAACTGTTTTTT. Translating it yields CASSYTTGVFEKLFF.

J is TRBJ2-7 and V is TRBV1; the DNA was not compared with TRBD1, the D call given in the table. TRBV1 is tagged as a pseudogene. CDR3 length: 18 residues. For the CDR3, the DNA is TGCACCAGCAGCCCTCCCCGGTCCGGGACAGGGAATACCTACGAGCAGTACTTC. Amino acid sequence: CTSSPPRSGTGNTYEQYF.

The rearrangement uses TRBV6-1 and TRBJ1-5; D gene unclear. This CDR3 comprises 14 residues. The germline gives CDR1 MNHNS, CDR2 SASEGT. The germline V and J ends were trimmed by 4 bases and 0 bases, with 7 bases remaining between them. The CDR3 coding sequence is TGTGCCAGCAGTGCAGGTAATAGCAATCAGCCCCAGCATTTT. Amino acids: CASSAGNSNQPQHF.

This chain links TRBV5-1 with TRBJ2-5; 7 bases fit TRBD1. This CDR3 contains 14 residues. Germline V lookup: CDR1 SGHRS, CDR2 YFSETQ. Trimming cost V 7 bases and J 5 bases; bases outside gene matches: 11. CDR3 sequence reads: CASGFDRVGETQYF. CDR3 in DNA: TGCGCCAGCGGATTTGACAGGGTAGGGGAGACCCAGTACTTC.

The chain carries TRBV27 and TRBJ2-3, with TRBD2 as a possible D gene (6 bases). The germline V and J ends were trimmed by 4 bases and 4 bases, with 12 bases remaining between them. This CDR3 is 14 amino acids long. The germline CDR1 and CDR2 sequences are MNHEY and SMNVEV (reference sequence). This CDR3 is CASSSGLMPDTQYF. The DNA of the CDR3 is TGTGCCAGCAGTTCGGGACTGATGCCAGATACGCAGTATTTT.

This clone was seen just once. This chain joins TRBV27 and TRBJ2-7, with 7 positions matching TRBD2. Germline V gene lookup returns CDR1 MNHEY and CDR2 SMNVEV (reference sequence). The CDR3 totals 13 residues. J lost 3 bases, V lost 3 bases, and 2 bases had no gene match. CDR3 region: CASSFSSGYEQYF. The CDR3 DNA reads TGTGCCAGCAGTTTTTCTAGCGGCTACGAGCAGTACTTC.

The rearrangement uses TRBV5-1 and TRBJ2-5; D gene uncertain. The CDR3 covers 13 residues. Trimming cost V 0 bases and J 5 bases, with 8 bases left between them. Germline V gene sequence: CDR1 SGHRS, CDR2 YFSETQ. CDR3: CASSLDSAETQYF. The CDR3 nucleotides are TGCGCCAGCAGCTTGGATTCTGCGGAGACCCAGTACTTC. Full variable domain (missing parts from reference TRBV5-1 and TRBJ2-5): KAGVTQTPRYLIKTRGQQVTLSCSPISGHRSVSWYQQTPGQGLQFLFEYFSETQRNKGNFPGRFSGRQFSNSRSEMNVSTLELGDSALYLCASSLDSAETQYFGPGTRLLVL.